The next 24 T cell receptor beta chains were all read from a single sample in a study of shared clonotypes between healthy human individuals. The protocol was immunoSEQ multiplex PCR, while the TCRdb copy is restricted to in-frame clones and leaves out a portion. The data hold approximately 500,000 clones, with over 75% observed a single time. What was sequenced was PBMCs. Every receptor here comes from a woman between 40 and 55 years old in good health. Some clones in this sample may be carry-over from other donors' samples.

The chain has TRBV7-2 and TRBJ1-1; tentative D call: TRBD1 (6 bases). Germline V gene sequence: CDR1 SGHTA, CDR2 FQGNSA. The CDR3 extends over 14 amino acids. V gave up 0 bases and J gave up 11 bases, with 16 bases separating them. This CDR3 reads CASSLAGTGKGAFF. Here the CDR3 DNA reads TGTGCCAGCAGCTTAGCCGGAACAGGGAAGGGTGCTTTCTTT.

The chain combines TRBV18 with TRBJ2-5, with D unclear. CDR3 length: 13 amino acids. V lost 4 bases, J lost 4 bases, and 10 bases lay in between. Germline CDR1 is KGHSH and CDR2 is LQKENI. CDR3 in amino acids: CASSQGTAETQYF. CDR3 nucleotides: TGTGCCAGCTCACAGGGAACAGCAGAGACCCAGTACTTC.

The chain couples TRBV10-3 to TRBJ1-1; D not resolved. Germline assignment: CDR1 ENHRY and CDR2 SYGVKD. This CDR3 is built from 15 residues. V dropped 0 bases and J dropped 2 bases, with 10 bases sitting between them. This chain's CDR3 is CAISESIRSNTEAFF. CDR3 nucleotides: TGTGCCATCAGTGAGTCGATCAGGAGTAACACTGAAGCTTTCTTT.

Only one count was recorded for this clone. The V gene is TRBV11-3, the J gene TRBJ2-1; 9 bases are a match to TRBD2. V gave up 5 bases and J gave up 6 bases; unmatched junction bases: 11. Germline assignment: CDR1 SGHNT and CDR2 YENEEA. The CDR3 is 16 residues long. The CDR3 sequence: CASSPGLAGRGNEQFF. The CDR3 DNA is TGTGCCAGCAGCCCGGGCCTAGCGGGAAGGGGCAATGAGCAGTTCTTC.

The chain combines TRBV12-5 with TRBJ2-2, with D possibly TRBD1 on 6 matching bases. Germline lookup yields CDR1 LGHNT and CDR2 FRNRAP. Trimming pared 4 bases from V and 4 bases from J, leaving 13 bases between. The CDR3 covers 15 residues. CDR3 sequence (DNA): TGTGCTAGTGGTTCCCTAACAGGGAGCACCGGGGAGCTGTTTTTT. This sequence encodes CASGSLTGSTGELFF.

This chain uses TRBV30 with TRBJ1-4, with D perhaps TRBD1 (5 bases). V was shortened by 2 bases and J by 5 bases, with 15 bases between the two germline ends. Per germline, CDR1 GTSNPN and CDR2 SVGIG (reference sequence). This CDR3 is built from 15 residues. CDR3 protein: CAWSRGGRENEKLFF. The CDR3 nucleotides are TGTGCCTGGAGTAGGGGAGGACGGGAAAATGAAAAACTGTTTTTT.

J is TRBJ1-5 and V is TRBV5-4; maybe TRBD1 (6 bases). This CDR3 has 20 amino acids. Per the germline V gene, CDR1 is SGHNT and CDR2 is YYREEE (reference sequence). Trimming stripped 2 bases from V and 4 bases from J, with 28 bases between. This chain's CDR3 is CASSFTTPGLQGVRNQPQHF. For the CDR3, the DNA is TGTGCCAGCAGCTTTACCACCCCGGGCCTACAGGGAGTACGTAATCAGCCCCAGCATTTT.

This clone was counted only a few times. J is TRBJ1-1 and V is TRBV27, with 9 bases matching TRBD1. The V gene's germline CDR1 is MNHEY and CDR2 SMNVEV (reference sequence). J lost 10 bases, V lost 2 bases, and 8 bases had no gene match. The CDR3 length is 14 residues. For the CDR3, the DNA is TGTGCCAGCAGTTTAAGACAGGGGGGATCATCAGCTTTCTTT. Translating it yields CASSLRQGGSSAFF.

The chain is built from TRBV6-1 and TRBJ1-1; D is ambiguous. Germline V gene lookup returns CDR1 MNHNS and CDR2 SASEGT. The germline V and J ends were trimmed by 6 bases and 0 bases, with 11 bases remaining between them. The CDR3 runs to 14 residues. CDR3 bases: TGTGCCAGCAGCCTAGAATTAATGAACACTGAAGCTTTCTTT. Protein: CASSLELMNTEAFF.

V usage is TRBV28 and J usage is TRBJ1-5; D ambiguous. Germline lookup yields CDR1 MDHEN and CDR2 SYDVKM. The V and J ends lost 8 bases and 0 bases respectively, with 11 bases between them. There are 14 residues in the CDR3. The CDR3: CASARTGSNQPQHF. The CDR3 DNA follows: TGTGCCAGCGCTCGAACCGGTAGCAATCAGCCCCAGCATTTT. Full variable domain (rest looked up from reference TRBV28 and TRBJ1-5): DVKVTQSSRYLVKRTGEKVFLECVQDMDHENMFWYRQDPGLGLRLIYFSYDVKMKEKGDIPEGYSVSREKKERFSLILESASTNQTSMYLCASARTGSNQPQHFGDGTRLSIL.

The rearrangement joins TRBV4-2 to TRBJ1-4, with D possibly matching TRBD1 (5 bases). The V end lost 4 bases, the J end lost 3 bases, and 12 bases lay between the germline ends. Germline V gene data show CDR1 as LGHNA and CDR2 as YNFKEQ. The CDR3 consists of 15 residues. The CDR3 loop reads CASSPGDGPNEKLFF. DNA of the CDR3: TGTGCCAGCAGCCCCGGGGACGGCCCTAATGAAAAACTGTTTTTT.

This clone was observed at least ten times. This chain links TRBV20-1 with TRBJ1-5; no clear D. The length of the CDR3 is 11 residues. Looked up from germline, CDR1 is DFQATT and CDR2 is SNEGSKA (reference sequence). V lost 3 bases to trimming and J lost 4 bases, with 4 bases between them. The chain's CDR3 is CSASGNQPQHF. The CDR3 DNA reads TGCAGTGCTAGTGGGAATCAGCCCCAGCATTTT.

This clone was found once. The V gene is TRBV11-2, the J gene TRBJ2-1; the match to TRBD2 covers 11 bases. Per the germline V gene, CDR1 is SGHAT and CDR2 is FQNNGV. The CDR3 contains 16 residues. J was trimmed by 9 bases and V by 3 bases; bases with no gene match: 10. The CDR3 DNA reads as TGTGCCAGCAGCTTGGCCGAACCGGGACTAGCGGCTGAGCAGTTCTTC. It is translated as CASSLAEPGLAAEQFF.

The chain is built from TRBV10-3 and TRBJ1-2, with a possible D match to TRBD1 (6 bases). Per the germline V gene, CDR1 is ENHRY and CDR2 is SYGVKD. This CDR3 has 12 residues. V dropped 4 bases and J dropped 7 bases, with 10 bases sitting between them. The CDR3 is CAISAVGGGYTF. The CDR3 region has the DNA TGTGCCATCAGTGCAGTAGGGGGTGGCTACACCTTC.

This sequence joins TRBV28 and TRBJ2-3, with 8 bases that match TRBD2. This CDR3 region has 16 residues. Germline CDR1 and CDR2: MDHEN and SYDVKM. Trimming cost V 6 bases and J 5 bases; bases outside gene matches: 13. The CDR3 loop reads CASRVLAGQLGDTQYF. CDR3 nucleotides: TGTGCCAGCAGAGTCCTAGCGGGTCAACTGGGAGATACGCAGTATTTT.

This clone was found a few times. The gene calls are TRBV5-1 and TRBJ2-1; 9 bases map to TRBD2. The J segment lost 6 bases and the V segment lost 4 bases, leaving 8 bases of the junction unmatched. Germline V lookup: CDR1 SGHRS, CDR2 YFSETQ. CDR3 length equals 15 residues. CDR3 residues: CASSLSGREGNEQFF. The CDR3 DNA follows: TGCGCCAGCAGCCTTAGCGGGAGAGAGGGCAATGAGCAGTTCTTC.

The rearrangement links TRBV6-1 to TRBJ1-3; D uncertain. The ends were cut back, 7 bases at V and 0 bases at J, with 13 bases in the middle. The CDR3 totals 15 residues. The germline CDR1 and CDR2 sequences are MNHNS and SASEGT. The chain's CDR3 is CASTVVVYSGNTIYF. CDR3 in DNA: TGTGCCAGCACGGTGGTGGTTTACTCTGGAAACACCATATATTTT.

The chain links TRBV30 to TRBJ2-7, with D perhaps TRBD1 (6 bases). The germline CDR1 and CDR2 sequences are GTSNPN and SVGIG (reference sequence). The V end was cut by 4 bases, the J end by 2 bases, with 12 bases between. This CDR3 region has 13 residues. The CDR3, as DNA: TGTGCCTGGAAGGGGACACCTACCTACGAGCAGTACTTC. This translates into CAWKGTPTYEQYF.

As concerns this clone: This sample also contains other DNA sequences that code for the same CDR3. V usage is TRBV27 and J usage is TRBJ2-1; 8 nucleotides agree with TRBD2. The CDR3 runs to 13 residues. CDR1 MNHEY and CDR2 SMNVEV come from the germline V gene (reference sequence). V lost 6 bases, J lost 3 bases, and 1 base stayed unmatched. For the CDR3, the DNA is TGTGCCAGCAGCAGCGGGAGCTACAATGAGCAGTTCTTC. Encoded protein: CASSSGSYNEQFF.

The J gene is TRBJ2-2, the V gene TRBV28; D ambiguous. The CDR3 sequence is 13 residues long. Between the trimmed V and J ends, which lost 5 bases and 6 bases, there was a span of 10 bases. From germline, CDR1 is MDHEN and CDR2 SYDVKM. The CDR3 nucleotides read TGTGCCAGCAGTCTACGATGGTCCGGGGAGCTGTTTTTT. It yields the protein CASSLRWSGELFF.

This chain uses TRBV2 with TRBJ2-1; D not certain. The V end lost 5 bases, the J end lost 1 base, and 9 bases lay between the germline ends. This CDR3 is 14 amino acids long. Germline V gene lookup returns CDR1 SNHLY and CDR2 FYNNEI. The CDR3 loop is CASSSPRSYNEQFF. The DNA of the CDR3 is TGTGCCAGCAGTTCCCCTAGGTCCTACAATGAGCAGTTCTTC.

The chain uses TRBV30 and TRBJ2-7; 7 bases agree with TRBD1. CDR3 length: 15 amino acids. From germline, CDR1 is GTSNPN and CDR2 SVGIG (reference sequence). V lost 0 bases and J lost 3; bases outside the gene matches: 8. CDR3 nucleotides: TGTGCCTGGAGTGTACAACAGGGGAGTATCTACGAGCAGTACTTC. Translated, it gives CAWSVQQGSIYEQYF.

V gene TRBV9 combines with J gene TRBJ2-3; D is undetermined. Germline V gene lookup returns CDR1 SGDLS and CDR2 YYNGEE. The CDR3 covers 12 residues. Trimming removed 5 bases at V and 3 bases at J, with 7 bases between. The CDR3 protein is CASRAQTDTQYF. The CDR3 DNA reads TGTGCCAGCAGGGCTCAGACAGATACGCAGTATTTT. The whole variable domain, filled in from reference TRBV9 and TRBJ2-3, reads DSGVTQTPKHLITATGQRVTLRCSPRSGDLSVYWYQQSLDQGLQFLIQYYNGEERAKGNILERFSAQQFPDLHSELNLSSLELGDSALYFCASRAQTDTQYFGPGTRLTVL.

J is TRBJ2-2 and V is TRBV4-2, with D perhaps matching TRBD1 or TRBD2 (5 bases each). Trimming removed 0 bases from V and 12 bases from J, with 35 bases in between. The CDR3 loop spans 21 amino acids. In germline, CDR1 is LGHNA, CDR2 YNFKEQ. CDR3 residues: CASSQENPGLISRALGLKLFF. CDR3 nucleotides: TGTGCCAGCAGCCAAGAAAATCCGGGGCTGATTTCCCGGGCTCTGGGCTTGAAGCTGTTTTTT.